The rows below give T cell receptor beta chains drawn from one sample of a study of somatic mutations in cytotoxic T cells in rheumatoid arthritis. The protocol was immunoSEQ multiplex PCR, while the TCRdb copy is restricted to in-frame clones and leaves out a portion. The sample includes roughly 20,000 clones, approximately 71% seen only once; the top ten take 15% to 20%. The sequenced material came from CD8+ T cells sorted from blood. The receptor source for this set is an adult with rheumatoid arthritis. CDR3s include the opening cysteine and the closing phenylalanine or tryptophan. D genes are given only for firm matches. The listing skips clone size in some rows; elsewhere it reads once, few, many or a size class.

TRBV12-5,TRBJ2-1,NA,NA,TGTGCTAGTGCCGCTGGGAATGAGCAGTTCTTC,CASAAGNEQFF
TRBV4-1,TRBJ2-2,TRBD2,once,TGCGCCAGCAGCCAAGATCGAGCGGGGGTTAACACCGGGGAGCTGTTTTTT,CASSQDRAGVNTGELFF
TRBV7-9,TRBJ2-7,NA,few,TGTGCCAGCAGCTCGCCGGGACGGAAACGGTACTTC,CASSSPGRKRYF
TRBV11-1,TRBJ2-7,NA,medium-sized,TGTGCCAGCAGCTTAAACAGGGTAGGTGGCGAGCAGTACTTC,CASSLNRVGGEQYF
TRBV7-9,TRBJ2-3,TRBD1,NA,TGTGCCAGCAGCTTAGTGGGGACAGGGGGCACAGATACGCAGTATTTT,CASSLVGTGGTDTQYF
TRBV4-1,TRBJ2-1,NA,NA,TGCGCCAGCAGCCAAGTCTCTGCGGGGATGTACAATGAGCAGTTCTTC,CASSQVSAGMYNEQFF
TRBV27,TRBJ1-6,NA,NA,TGTGCCAGCAGATACGACAGGTCGAGCTCCTATAATTCACCCCTCCACTTT,CASRYDRSSSYNSPLHF
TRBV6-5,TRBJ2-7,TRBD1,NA,TGTGCCAGCAGTTACGAGGGTCAGGGGGCCGACGAGCAGTACTTC,CASSYEGQGADEQYF
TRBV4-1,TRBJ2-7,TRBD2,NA,TGCGCCAGCAGCCAGGAACCGGGACTAGAGATCTACGAGCAGTACTTC,CASSQEPGLEIYEQYF
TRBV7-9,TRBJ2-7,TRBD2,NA,TGTGCCAGCAGCCCGGAATTGGGAGGGTCCGAGCAGTACTTC,CASSPELGGSEQYF
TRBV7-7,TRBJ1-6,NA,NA,TGTGCTAGCAGCTTTCGGAACCGGGACCCCACCGGTTCACCCCTCCACTTT,CASSFRNRDPTGSPLHF
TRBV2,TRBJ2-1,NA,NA,TGTGCCAGCAGTTCGACTAGTGGGCAGTTCTTC,CASSSTSGQFF
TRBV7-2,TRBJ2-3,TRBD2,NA,TGTGCCAGCACCCTGAGCGGGGGGGCTACAGATACGCAGTATTTT,CASTLSGGATDTQYF
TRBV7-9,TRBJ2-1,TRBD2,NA,TGTGCCAGCAGCCGCGGACTAGGTCTCCAGGAGCAGTTCTTC,CASSRGLGLQEQFF
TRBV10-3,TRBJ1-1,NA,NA,TGTGCCATCAGTGAGTCGGGGAGTTCGTACAGCGGCTACGGGGCTTTCTTT,CAISESGSSYSGYGAFF
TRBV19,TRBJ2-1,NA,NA,TGTGCCAGTCTCGGAGGGGTAGAATACAATGAGCAGTTCTTC,CASLGGVEYNEQFF
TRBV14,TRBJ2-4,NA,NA,TGTGCCAGCAGTTCCGGGGCCAAAAACATTCAGTACTTC,CASSSGAKNIQYF
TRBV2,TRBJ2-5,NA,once,TGTGCCAGCACAGGGAGAGAGGGGGCCCAGTACTTC,CASTGREGAQYF
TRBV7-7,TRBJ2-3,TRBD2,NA,TGTGCTAGCAGCCCCCAACTAGCGGGGAGCACAGATACGCAGTATTTT,CASSPQLAGSTDTQYF
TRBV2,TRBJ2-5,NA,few,TGTGCCAGCAGTGAAGCTTGGGAAGGGGTCCAAGAGACCCAGTACTTC,CASSEAWEGVQETQYF
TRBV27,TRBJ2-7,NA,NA,TGTGCCAGCAGTCCAACGGGGGTCTACGAGCAGTACTTC,CASSPTGVYEQYF
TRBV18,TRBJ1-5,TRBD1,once,TGTGCCAGCTCAACCCAGCCGACAGGGTGGGAAAGTAGGCTACAGCCCCAGCATTTT,CASSTQPTGWESRLQPQHF
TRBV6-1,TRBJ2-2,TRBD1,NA,TGTGCCAGCAGTGAACAGGGGGCGAGGACCGGGGAGCTGTTTTTT,CASSEQGARTGELFF
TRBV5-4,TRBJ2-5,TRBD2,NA,TGTGCCATCCCCGGGGCTAGCGGGGGGGCGGAGGAGACCCAGTACTTC,CAIPGASGGAEETQYF
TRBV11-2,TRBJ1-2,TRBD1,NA,TGTGCCAGCAGTCTACAGGGGTCCTATGGCTACACCTTC,CASSLQGSYGYTF
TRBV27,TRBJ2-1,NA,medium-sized,TGTGCCAGCAGTAATTTCGTCGATCGGGAGCAGTTCTTC,CASSNFVDREQFF
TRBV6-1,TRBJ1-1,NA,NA,TGTGCCATCCGAGGTGGGGGTTCGGGCACTGAAGCTTTCTTT,CAIRGGGSGTEAFF
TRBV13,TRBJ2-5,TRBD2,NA,TGTGCCAGCAGCTCTAGGGGAGGGTTGGAGACCCAGTACTTC,CASSSRGGLETQYF
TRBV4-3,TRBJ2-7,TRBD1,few,TGCGCCAGCAGCCAGTGGACAGGGCAAGAGCAGTACTTC,CASSQWTGQEQYF
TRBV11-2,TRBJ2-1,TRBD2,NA,TGTGCCAGCAGCCTGGGACTAGCGGGGGGCTACAATGAGCAGTTCTTC,CASSLGLAGGYNEQFF
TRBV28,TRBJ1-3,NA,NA,TGTGCCAGCACCCAACAGGTCTCTGGAAACACCATATATTTT,CASTQQVSGNTIYF
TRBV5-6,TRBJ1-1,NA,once,TGTGCCAGCGGGGGTTCGGACAGACTTGAAGCTTTCTTT,CASGGSDRLEAFF
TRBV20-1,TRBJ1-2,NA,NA,TGCAGTGCTAGCGGCTACACCTTC,CSASGYTF
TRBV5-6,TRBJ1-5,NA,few,TGTGCCAGCAGCTTGGGTAGCAATCAGCCCCAGCATTTT,CASSLGSNQPQHF
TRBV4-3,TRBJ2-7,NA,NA,TGCGCCAGCAGCCAAGAGGCAGGGAACTACGAGCAGTACTTC,CASSQEAGNYEQYF
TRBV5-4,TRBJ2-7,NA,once,TGTGCCAGCAGCTTGGGGCAGGGCGCCTACGAGCAGTACTTC,CASSLGQGAYEQYF
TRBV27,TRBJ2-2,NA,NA,TGTGCCAGCAGTTTATGGGCAGAGACCGGGGAGCTGTTTTTT,CASSLWAETGELFF
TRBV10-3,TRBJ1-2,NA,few,TGTGCCATCAGCGTCGGGGTCTATGGCTACACCTTC,CAISVGVYGYTF
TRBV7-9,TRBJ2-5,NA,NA,TGTGCCAGCAGAGAAGGCGTGGGCGCGGAAGAGACCCAGTACTTC,CASREGVGAEETQYF
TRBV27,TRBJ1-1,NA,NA,TGTGCCAGCAGTCATGGGGGGAACACTGAAGCTTTCTTT,CASSHGGNTEAFF
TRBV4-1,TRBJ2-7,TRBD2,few,TGCGCCAGCAGCCCAGGACTAGCGGGTGAGCAGTACTTC,CASSPGLAGEQYF
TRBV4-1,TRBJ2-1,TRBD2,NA,TGCGCCAGCAGCCAAGGCAAGCGGGGGGGCCTCAATGAGCAGTTCTTC,CASSQGKRGGLNEQFF
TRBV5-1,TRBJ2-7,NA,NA,TGCGCCAGCAGCTTCCGAGAGAACTACGAGCAGTACTTC,CASSFRENYEQYF
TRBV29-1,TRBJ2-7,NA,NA,TGCAGCGTTGACGGCACACAGGGTTCTAAACCCTACGAGCAGTACTTC,CSVDGTQGSKPYEQYF
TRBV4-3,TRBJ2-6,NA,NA,TGCGCCAGCAGCCAAGATGGGGGGGCAGGGCCTTGGACTGGGGCCAACGTCCTGACTTTC,CASSQDGGAGPWTGANVLTF
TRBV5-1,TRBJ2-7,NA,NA,TGCGCCAGCAGCTTGACACCCTCCGCATCTATATACTACGAGCAGTACTTC,CASSLTPSASIYYEQYF
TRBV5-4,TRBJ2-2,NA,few,TGTGCCAGCAGCTTTGGCACCGGGGAGCTGTTTTTT,CASSFGTGELFF
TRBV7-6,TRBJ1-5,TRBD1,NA,TGTGCCAGCAGCTTGGACAGGGGTTACAATCAGCCCCAGCATTTT,CASSLDRGYNQPQHF
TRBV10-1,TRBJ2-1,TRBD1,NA,TGCGCCACCGCGGGCAGGGGGCGAAATGAGCAGTTCTTC,CATAGRGRNEQFF
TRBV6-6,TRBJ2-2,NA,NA,TGTGCCAGCAGGGCACACCTCACCGGGGAGCTGTTTTTT,CASRAHLTGELFF
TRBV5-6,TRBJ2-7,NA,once,TGTGCCAGCAGCTTGGCCAACGGGGGCCGCCTGGAGCAGTACTTC,CASSLANGGRLEQYF
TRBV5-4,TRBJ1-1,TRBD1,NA,TGTGCCAGCAGCTTGGGGACAGGCCCTGAAGCTTTCTTT,CASSLGTGPEAFF
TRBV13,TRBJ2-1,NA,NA,TGTGCCAGCAGCTTAGTCATAAACAGGGACCCCTACAATGAGCAGTTCTTC,CASSLVINRDPYNEQFF